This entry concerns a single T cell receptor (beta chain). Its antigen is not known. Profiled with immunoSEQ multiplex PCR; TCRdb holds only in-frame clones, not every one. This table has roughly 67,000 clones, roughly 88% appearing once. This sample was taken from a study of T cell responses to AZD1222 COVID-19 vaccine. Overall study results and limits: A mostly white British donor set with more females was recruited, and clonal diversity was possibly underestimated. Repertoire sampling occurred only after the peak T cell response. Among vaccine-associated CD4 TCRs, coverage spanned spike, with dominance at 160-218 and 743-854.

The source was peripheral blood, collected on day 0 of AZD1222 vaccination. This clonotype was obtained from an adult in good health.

Written as DNA, the CDR3 is TGTGCCAGCAGCTACAGACAGGGGTCTGTCCCAGATACGCAGTATTTT. Amino acids: CASSYRQGSVPDTQYF. The V and J genes are TRBV14 and TRBJ2-3, with 8 bases identical to TRBD1. Germline trimming cut 5 bases from V and 4 bases from J; bases unmatched to any gene: 11. Germline V lookup: CDR1 SGHDN, CDR2 FVKESK. This CDR3 spans 16 amino acids.